This T cell receptor (beta chain) was sequenced in a study of early T cells in non-severe SARS-CoV-2 infection. Background on the study: It was bulk RNA from unsorted whole blood that was sequenced, and the chains were unpaired. Study-wide points: Private and CD4 specificities were missed by VDJdb matching, skewed to anti-spike CD8.

Unique molecular identifier tags were affixed to discrete cDNA molecules. One entry per CDR3 protein, called by TCRdb with MiXCR from the 5' RACE reads. The data show 85,000 to 100,000 distinct CDR3 sequences, with approximately 11% seen just once and around 5.4% held by the top ten. This clonotype was picked up many times. No antigen is known for it. Germline loops: CDR1 LGHDT, CDR2 YNNKEL (reference sequence). V shed 4 bases, J shed 4 bases, and the junction held 9 bases outside the gene matches. CDR3 length: 16 amino acids. V and J are TRBV3-1 and TRBJ1-2, with TRBD1 identical over 10 bases. The TCR was taken from an adult who was a healthcare worker with PCR-confirmed SARS-CoV-2 infection or an uninfected control (not recorded which). Sequenced material: whole blood. The CDR3 reads CASSPRRTGGFYGYTF. The CDR3, as DNA: TGTGCCAGCAGCCCGCGTAGGACAGGGGGTTTCTATGGCTACACCTTC.